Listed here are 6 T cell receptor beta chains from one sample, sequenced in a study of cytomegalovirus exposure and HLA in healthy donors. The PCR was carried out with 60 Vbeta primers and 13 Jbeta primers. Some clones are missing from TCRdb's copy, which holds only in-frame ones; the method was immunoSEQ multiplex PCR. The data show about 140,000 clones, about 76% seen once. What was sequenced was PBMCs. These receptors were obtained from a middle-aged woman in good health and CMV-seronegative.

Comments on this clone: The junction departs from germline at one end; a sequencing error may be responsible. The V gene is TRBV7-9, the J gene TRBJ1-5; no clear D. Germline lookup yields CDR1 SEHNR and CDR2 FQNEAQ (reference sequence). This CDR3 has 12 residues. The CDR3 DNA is TGTTCCAGCAGCTTGGAGGGCCCGCCCCAGCATTTT. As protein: CSSSLEGPPQHF.

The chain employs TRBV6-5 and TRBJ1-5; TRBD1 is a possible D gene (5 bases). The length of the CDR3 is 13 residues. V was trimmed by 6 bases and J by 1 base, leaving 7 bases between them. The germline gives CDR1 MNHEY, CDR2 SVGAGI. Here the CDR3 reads CASSGGSNQPQHF. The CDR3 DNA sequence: TGTGCCAGCAGCGGGGGAAGCAATCAGCCCCAGCATTTT.

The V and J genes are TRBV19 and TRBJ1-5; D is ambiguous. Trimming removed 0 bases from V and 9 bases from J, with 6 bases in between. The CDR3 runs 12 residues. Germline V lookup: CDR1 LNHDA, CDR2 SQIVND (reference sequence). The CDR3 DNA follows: TGTGCCAGTAGTATAGACAGTACGCCCCAGCATTTT. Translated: CASSIDSTPQHF.

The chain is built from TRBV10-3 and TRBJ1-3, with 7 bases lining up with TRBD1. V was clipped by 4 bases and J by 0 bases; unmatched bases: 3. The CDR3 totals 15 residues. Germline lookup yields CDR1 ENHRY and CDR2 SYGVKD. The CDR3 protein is CAISGRDSSGNTIYF. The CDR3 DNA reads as TGTGCCATCAGTGGGCGGGACAGCTCTGGAAACACCATATATTTT.

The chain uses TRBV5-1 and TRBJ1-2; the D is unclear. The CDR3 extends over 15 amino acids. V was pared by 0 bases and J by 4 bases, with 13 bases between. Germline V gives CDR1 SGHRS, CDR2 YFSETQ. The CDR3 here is CASSLERGDRYGYTF. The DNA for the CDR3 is TGCGCCAGCAGCTTGGAGCGTGGCGACCGCTATGGCTACACCTTC.

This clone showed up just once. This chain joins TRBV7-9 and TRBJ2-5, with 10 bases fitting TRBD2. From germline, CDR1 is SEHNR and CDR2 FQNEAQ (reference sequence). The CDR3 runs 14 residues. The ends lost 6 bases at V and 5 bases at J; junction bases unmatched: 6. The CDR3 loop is CASSSAGGLETQYF. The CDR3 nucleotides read TGTGCCAGCAGTTCAGCGGGGGGGTTGGAGACCCAGTACTTC. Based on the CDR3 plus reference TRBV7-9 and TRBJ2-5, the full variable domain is DTGVSQNPRHKITKRGQNVTFRCDPISEHNRLYWYRQTLGQGPEFLTYFQNEAQLEKSRLLSDRFSAERPKGSFSTLEIQRTEQGDSAMYLCASSSAGGLETQYFGPGTRLLVL.